The rows below give T cell receptor beta chains drawn from one sample of a study of T-cell memory formation after mild COVID-19. One entry per CDR3 protein, called by TCRdb with MiXCR from the 5' RACE reads. The data hold 200,000 to 250,000 distinct CDR3 sequences, with around 9.1% observed a single time. Sequencing was carried out using PBMCs or a T cell subset sorted from them (not recorded which). Every receptor here comes from a man aged 18 to 30 who had mild COVID-19 (a few samples of this study predate the infection). Cell type and time point are not known. The conserved cysteine and the conserved F or W are not part of the CDR3 here. Only part of the rows carry a size: once, few, many, or a class if the clone is expanded.

j_call v_call cdr3_length clone_size cdr3_aa
TRBJ2-5 TRBV10-3 13 few AISELNGGGETQY
TRBJ1-1 TRBV3-1 11 . ASSRTGRGSAF
TRBJ2-5 TRBV20-1 13 many SARDDSGGLGTQY
TRBJ2-3 TRBV7-2 13 few ASTTGGHGSDTQY
TRBJ2-1 TRBV7-2 14 few ASSLTSGGSYNEQF
TRBJ2-3 TRBV2 8 . ASSEVTQY
TRBJ1-6 TRBV11-1 9 few ASSLWSPLH
TRBJ2-7 TRBV2 12 few ASRLPGYSYEQY
TRBJ2-2 TRBV2 12 . ASIRGPILGELF
TRBJ2-3 TRBV20-1 12 few SVRGGGAADTQY
TRBJ2-1 TRBV29-1 10 once SVRGTYNEQF
TRBJ1-2 TRBV24-1 9 . ATSDLWGYT
TRBJ1-4 TRBV5-1 14 few ASSLAQGTGGEKLF
TRBJ2-1 TRBV18 11 few ASSPPGRHEQF
TRBJ1-2 TRBV12-3/TRBV12-4 10 few ASSRQRYGYT
TRBJ1-2 TRBV24-1 12 . ATNIRTGHYGYT
TRBJ1-4 TRBV20-1 12 . SARDAGGVEKLF
TRBJ1-1 TRBV6-5 12 few ASSYFRVNTEAF
TRBJ2-3 TRBV5-1 12 few ASRVQTSTDTQY
TRBJ1-6 TRBV12-3/TRBV12-4 10 few ASSWTGAPLH
TRBJ1-6 TRBV5-5 12 many ASSLRARDSPLH
TRBJ2-1 TRBV6-2/TRBV6-3 9 . ASQDYNEQF
TRBJ2-2 TRBV7-6 13 many ASSPGQGPGGELF
TRBJ1-6 TRBV5-1 13 many ASCLDTNGGSPLH
TRBJ1-5 TRBV2 13 many AVQRGGGSNQPQH
TRBJ1-6 TRBV5-4 12 . ASSLYGDNSPLH
TRBJ2-3 TRBV7-2 14 . ASSPMGGLVPNTQY
TRBJ1-1 TRBV5-1 14 . ASSLRGAGRNSEAF
TRBJ2-7 TRBV4-1 14 . ASSTRDRRNTYEQY
TRBJ2-3 TRBV5-1 11 . ASTKQERDTQY
TRBJ2-5 TRBV5-1 13 . ASSFLAGSGETQY
TRBJ1-5 TRBV7-2 15 . ASSLGFGQGAGQPQH
TRBJ2-7 TRBV11-2 13 . ASSPRGVSVHEQY
TRBJ2-5 TRBV12-3/TRBV12-4 13 . ASSPLRLAQETQY
TRBJ1-2 TRBV7-9 12 few ASSFQGSNYGYT
TRBJ1-2 TRBV6-5 11 few ASSRDRRRGYT
TRBJ1-1 TRBV6-2/TRBV6-3 11 . ASSWGVATEAF
TRBJ2-3 TRBV7-6 15 few ASSNRTSGYSTDTQY
TRBJ2-7 TRBV20-1 11 . SALAGAYYEQY
TRBJ2-1 TRBV6-1 9 many ASSESGEQF
TRBJ2-7 TRBV6-2/TRBV6-3 12 few ASNNRGSSYEQY
TRBJ1-2 TRBV7-2 14 . ASSIPGQRLTYGYT
TRBJ2-5 TRBV5-1 11 many ASSLGVQETQY
TRBJ1-4 TRBV4-1 13 . ASSHRAGGNEKLF
TRBJ2-7 TRBV9 13 . ASSVGPGRAYEQY